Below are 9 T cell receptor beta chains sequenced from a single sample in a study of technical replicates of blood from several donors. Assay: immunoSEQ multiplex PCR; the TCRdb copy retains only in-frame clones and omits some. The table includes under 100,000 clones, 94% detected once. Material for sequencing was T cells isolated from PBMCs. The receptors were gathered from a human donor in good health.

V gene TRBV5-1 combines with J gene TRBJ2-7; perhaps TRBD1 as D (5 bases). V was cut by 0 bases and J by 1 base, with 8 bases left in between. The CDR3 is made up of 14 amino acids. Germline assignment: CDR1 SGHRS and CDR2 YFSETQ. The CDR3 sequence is CASSLVAGSYEQYF. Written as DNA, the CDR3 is TGCGCCAGCAGCTTGGTCGCAGGGTCCTACGAGCAGTACTTC.

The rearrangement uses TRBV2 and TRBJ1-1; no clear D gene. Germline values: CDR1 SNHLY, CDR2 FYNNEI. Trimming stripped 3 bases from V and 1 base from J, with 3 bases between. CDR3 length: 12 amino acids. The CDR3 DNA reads TGTGCCAGCAGTGACAGGAACACTGAAGCTTTCTTT. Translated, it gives CASSDRNTEAFF.

This chain's CDR3 is CASIGRQAGELFF. CDR3 sequence (DNA): TGTGCCAGCATCGGCCGGCAGGCCGGGGAGCTGTTTTTT. This chain uses TRBV25-1 with TRBJ2-2; D gene unclear. This CDR3 comprises 13 residues. Germline CDR1 is MGHDK and CDR2 is SYGVNS. Trimming left V 7 bases short and J 6 bases short, with 12 bases between.

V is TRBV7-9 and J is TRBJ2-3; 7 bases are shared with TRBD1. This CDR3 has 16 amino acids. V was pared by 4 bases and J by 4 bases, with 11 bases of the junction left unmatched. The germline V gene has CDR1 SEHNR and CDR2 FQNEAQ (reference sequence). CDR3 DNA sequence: TGTGCCAGCAGCTCGTGGACAGGTCTTATCCCAGATACGCAGTATTTT. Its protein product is CASSSWTGLIPDTQYF.

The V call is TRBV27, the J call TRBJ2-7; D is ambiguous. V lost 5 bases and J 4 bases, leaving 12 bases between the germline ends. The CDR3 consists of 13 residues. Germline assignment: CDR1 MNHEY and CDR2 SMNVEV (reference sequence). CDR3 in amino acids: CASSRQAVYEQYF. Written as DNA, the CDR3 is TGTGCCAGCAGTCGCCAAGCCGTGTACGAGCAGTACTTC.

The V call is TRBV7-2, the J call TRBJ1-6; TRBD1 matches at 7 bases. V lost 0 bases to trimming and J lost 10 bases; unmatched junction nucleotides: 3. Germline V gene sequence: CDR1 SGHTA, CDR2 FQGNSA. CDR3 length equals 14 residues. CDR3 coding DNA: TGTGCCAGCAGCTTAGCGGACAGGTCCTCACCCCTCCACTTT. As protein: CASSLADRSSPLHF.

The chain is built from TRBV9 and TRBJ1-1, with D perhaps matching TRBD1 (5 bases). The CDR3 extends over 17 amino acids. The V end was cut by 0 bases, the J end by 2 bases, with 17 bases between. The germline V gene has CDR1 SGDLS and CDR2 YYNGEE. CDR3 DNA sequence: TGTGCCAGCAGCGTAGACGGCGGTATGACAGCAAACACTGAAGCTTTCTTT. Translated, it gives CASSVDGGMTANTEAFF.

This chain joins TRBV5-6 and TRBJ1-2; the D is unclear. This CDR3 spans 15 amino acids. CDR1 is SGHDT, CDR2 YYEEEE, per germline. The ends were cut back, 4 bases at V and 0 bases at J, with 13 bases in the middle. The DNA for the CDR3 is TGTGCCAGCAGCGACATTTTTGTAGCTAACTATGGCTACACCTTC. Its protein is CASSDIFVANYGYTF.

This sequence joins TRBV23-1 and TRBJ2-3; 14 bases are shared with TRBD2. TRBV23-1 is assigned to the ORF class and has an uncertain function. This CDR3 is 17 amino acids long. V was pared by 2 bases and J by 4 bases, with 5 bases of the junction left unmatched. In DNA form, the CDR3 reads TGCGCCAGCAGTCAACCGGGACTAGCGGGAGAGTCAGATACGCAGTATTTT. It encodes CASSQPGLAGESDTQYF.